These 18 T cell receptor beta chains came from one sample sequenced in a study of T cell repertoires in cytomegalovirus infection. TCRdb reanalysed the reads using MiXCR and keeps one entry per CDR3 protein. The sample shows about 600,000 distinct CDR3 sequences, 24% of them seen only once. Material for sequencing was CD8+ T cells from PBMCs. These receptors were obtained from a human donor in good health (CMV status not recorded). Some clones in this sample may be carry-over from other donors' samples.

This CDR3 is CSARDRGHDYGYTF. The CDR3 DNA reads TGCAGTGCTAGAGATCGGGGACACGACTATGGCTACACCTTC. This sequence joins TRBV20-1 and TRBJ1-2; TRBD1 is a possible D gene (6 bases). The CDR3 extends over 14 amino acids. Trimming removed 0 bases at V and 3 bases at J, with 11 bases between. Germline loops: CDR1 DFQATT, CDR2 SNEGSKA (reference sequence).

In its sample, this clonotype was seen many times. The chain couples TRBV7-2 to TRBJ2-7; D might be TRBD1 or TRBD2, each matching 6 bases. The V gene lost 3 bases and the J gene lost 9 bases, with 9 bases spanning the gap. The CDR3 spans 11 residues. Looked up from germline, CDR1 is SGHTA and CDR2 is FQGNSA. As DNA, the CDR3 is TGTGCCAGCAGCTTCGGGGGCGCGCAGTACTTC. This translates into CASSFGGAQYF.

This clonotype was seen many times. The chain is built from TRBV7-3 and TRBJ1-2; tentatively, D is TRBD1 (5 bases). Germline CDR1 reads SGHTA; CDR2 reads FQGTGA. This CDR3 is built from 15 residues. The V and J ends lost 4 bases and 0 bases respectively, with 12 bases between them. The chain's CDR3 is CASSSPGRANYGYTF. The CDR3 DNA reads as TGTGCCAGCAGCTCCCCAGGGAGAGCTAACTATGGCTACACCTTC.

The gene calls are TRBV7-9 and TRBJ1-2; weak D call: TRBD1 (5 bases). V was shortened by 1 base and J by 12 bases, with 15 bases between the two germline ends. The V gene's germline CDR1 is SEHNR and CDR2 FQNEAQ (reference sequence). The CDR3 sequence is 13 residues long. DNA for the CDR3: TGTGCCAGCAGCTTAGTCTGGGGCCCGCTCGACACCTTC. Encoded protein: CASSLVWGPLDTF.

The chain's CDR3 is CASSLSSGGDYYSTGELFF. As DNA, the CDR3 is TGTGCCAGCAGCTTATCAAGCGGGGGGGATTATTACTCCACCGGGGAGCTGTTTTTT. This chain connects TRBV7-3 to TRBJ2-2, with 10 bases lining up with TRBD2. This CDR3 has 19 residues. V lost 2 bases and J lost 4; bases outside the gene matches: 13. Germline V gene lookup returns CDR1 SGHTA and CDR2 FQGTGA.

The chain uses TRBV27 and TRBJ2-7; D might be TRBD2 (5 bases). Germline lookup yields CDR1 MNHEY and CDR2 SMNVEV (reference sequence). The CDR3 is made up of 13 amino acids. Trimming took 3 bases from V and 3 from J, leaving 9 bases between them. CDR3 nucleotide sequence: TGTGCCAGCAGTTTCGGACTTATCTACGAGCAGTACTTC. Its translation: CASSFGLIYEQYF.

The genes are TRBV29-1 and TRBJ1-2; no firm D call. The CDR3 contains 12 residues. The V gene lost 5 bases and the J gene lost 2 bases, with 9 bases spanning the gap. Germline loops: CDR1 SQVTM, CDR2 ANQGSEA. The DNA for the CDR3 is TGCAGCGTTCATGGTCCGAACTATGGCTACACCTTC. Translating gives CSVHGPNYGYTF.

On this clonotype itself: One end of the junction is discordant with germline, which a read error may explain. V and J are TRBV9 and TRBJ2-1; 10 bases are a match to TRBD2. CDR1 SGDLS and CDR2 YYNGEE come from the germline V gene. The CDR3 contains 15 residues. The CDR3 region has the DNA TGTGCCAGTAGCGTAGCTAGCGGGGGTTACAATGAGCAGTTCTTC. Protein sequence: CASSVASGGYNEQFF.

This clonotype was seen a handful of times. The rearrangement joins TRBV20-1 to TRBJ2-7; D gene unclear. This CDR3 spans 12 amino acids. Trimming stripped 0 bases from V and 4 bases from J, with 7 bases between. The germline V gene encodes CDR1 DFQATT and CDR2 SNEGSKA (reference sequence). CDR3 sequence reads: CSARDFRYEQYF. The CDR3 DNA reads as TGCAGTGCTAGAGATTTCCGATACGAGCAGTACTTC.

Points on this clonotype: A junction end diverges from the germline sequence, so it may reflect a read error. The gene calls are TRBV6-2 or TRBV6-3 and TRBJ1-1; no definite D call. The CDR3 is 12 residues long. Germline V gene lookup returns CDR1 MNHEY and CDR2 SVGEGT. CDR3 sequence reads: CTSTSGRVEAFF. The CDR3 DNA reads as TGTACCAGCACCTCTGGACGGGTTGAAGCTTTCTTT.

As to this clonotype: This may come from a read error, since a much larger clone is one base off. The chain combines TRBV6-2 or TRBV6-3 with TRBJ2-3, with TRBD1 identical over 11 bases. The germline gives CDR1 MNHEY, CDR2 SVGEGT. The J segment lost 2 bases and the V segment lost 6 bases, leaving 4 bases of the junction unmatched. The CDR3 spans 15 residues. Here the CDR3 DNA reads TGTGCCAGCAGCTGGACAGGGGGCTTCACAGATACGCAGTATTTT. Translating gives CASSWTGGFTDTQYF.

This clonotype was seen only once. The chain recombines TRBV5-1 with TRBJ2-7; D possibly corresponds to TRBD2 (6 bases). CDR1 and CDR2 from the germline V gene are SGHRS and YFSETQ. This CDR3 has 15 amino acids. Between the trimmed V and J ends, which lost 1 base and 6 bases, there was a span of 17 bases. CDR3 in amino acids: CASSLSGGSRPEQYV. The DNA for the CDR3 is TGCGCCAGCAGCTTGTCCGGGGGTTCCCGTCCCGAGCAGTACGTC.

Concerning this clonotype: The conserved final phenylalanine or tryptophan is absent from the CDR3, which likely points to a read error. V is TRBV12-3 or TRBV12-4 and J is TRBJ2-1; D is ambiguous. The CDR3 runs 13 residues. The V gene lost 6 bases and the J gene lost 1 base, with 7 bases spanning the gap. The CDR3 coding sequence is TGTGCCAGCAGCGTCCTTTCCTACAATGAGCAGTTCTCC. Translating it yields CASSVLSYNEQFS.

This clonotype came up many times. The V and J genes are TRBV7-8 and TRBJ1-3; D uncertain. The CDR3 extends over 15 amino acids. Germline V gene sequence: CDR1 SGHVS, CDR2 FQNEAQ. Trimming took off 5 bases at V and 1 base at J, with 12 bases between the two ends. This CDR3 is CASSPRVGSGNTIYF. Here the CDR3 DNA reads TGTGCCAGCAGCCCGCGAGTGGGTTCTGGAAACACCATATATTTT.

The gene calls are TRBV7-9 and TRBJ1-1; 7 bases agree with TRBD1. The length of the CDR3 is 15 residues. After removal of 5 bases from V and 7 bases from J, the junction contained 13 bases not matched to a gene. CDR1 and CDR2 from the germline V gene are SEHNR and FQNEAQ (reference sequence). In nucleotides, the CDR3 is TGTGCCAGCAGCCCCATTAGGTACAGGGGCGTTGAAGCTTTCTTT. It codes for CASSPIRYRGVEAFF.

This clonotype was observed many times. The CDR3 reads CASSSSGTGIETQYF. The CDR3 DNA reads as TGTGCCAGCAGCTCCTCCGGGACAGGGATCGAGACCCAGTACTTC. The rearrangement joins TRBV7-9 to TRBJ2-5, with TRBD1 matching 9 bases. CDR1 is SEHNR and CDR2 is FQNEAQ in the germline V gene (reference sequence). The junction had 8 bases not matched to a gene; V was cut back by 4 bases and J by 5 bases. The length of the CDR3 is 15 residues.

The gene calls are TRBV14 and TRBJ2-1, with D possibly matching TRBD2 (6 bases). V was cut by 8 bases and J by 2 bases, with 16 bases left in between. CDR3 size: 15 residues. Germline loops: CDR1 SGHDN, CDR2 FVKESK. The DNA of the CDR3 is TGTGCCAGCTCGTATGTGGGGGGAACCTACAATGAGCAGTTCTTC. Residues: CASSYVGGTYNEQFF.

On this clonotype: This clone may be a read error of a much larger clone one base away. The V call is TRBV7-4, the J call TRBJ1-1; maybe TRBD1 (5 bases). The CDR3 length is 15 residues. CDR1 is SGHVT, CDR2 SQSDAQ, per germline. CDR3 sequence: CASSGDGGKNTEGFF. CDR3 bases: TGTGCCAGCAGCGGGGATGGGGGGAAGAACACTGAAGGTTTCTTT. Supplemented by reference TRBV7-4 and TRBJ1-1, the full variable domain reads GAGVSQSPRYKVAKRGRDVALRCDSISGHVTLYWYRQTLGQGSEVLTYSQSDAQRDKSGRPSGRFSAERPERSVSTLKIQRTEQGDSAVYLCASSGDGGKNTEGFFGQGTRLTVV.